These 24 T cell receptor beta chains came from one sample sequenced in a study of shared clonotypes between healthy human individuals. Sequencing used immunoSEQ multiplex PCR; TCRdb keeps in-frame clones, though not all of them. The sample carries roughly 1,600,000 clones, just under 99% recorded once. Sample: naive CD4+ T cells sorted from blood. Subset meaning: CD45RA+ positively selected. These receptors originate from a man aged 25 to 45 in good health.

The chain uses TRBV29-1 and TRBJ2-3; 10 positions agree with TRBD2. The V gene end was trimmed by 4 bases and the J gene end by 3 bases; junction bases not matched to a gene: 7. Germline V gives CDR1 SQVTM, CDR2 ANQGSEA. The CDR3 is made up of 15 amino acids. CDR3 coding DNA: TGCAGCGTTGCTCTCGCTAGCGGGAGAACAGATACGCAGTATTTT. It specifies CSVALASGRTDTQYF.

The rearrangement joins TRBV6-6 to TRBJ1-1, with a possible D match to TRBD1 (5 bases). Per germline, CDR1 MNHNY and CDR2 SVGAGI (reference sequence). The CDR3 loop spans 15 amino acids. V was cut by 6 bases and J by 3 bases, with 17 bases left in between. For the CDR3, the DNA is TGTGCCAGCAGGGGTAGACCGGTGGGGGACACTGAAGCTTTCTTT. Its translation is CASRGRPVGDTEAFF.

This chain joins TRBV6-5 and TRBJ2-5; D possibly uses TRBD1 or TRBD2 (6 bases each). There are 15 residues in the CDR3. V lost 0 bases, J lost 3 bases, and 11 bases lay in between. In germline, CDR1 is MNHEY, CDR2 SVGAGI. The CDR3 bases are TGTGCCAGCAGTTACTCAGGGGGGAAGGAAGAGACCCAGTACTTC. Its protein product is CASSYSGGKEETQYF.

This chain connects TRBV10-1 to TRBJ1-2; D unresolved. V was shortened by 4 bases and J by 9 bases, with 0 bases between the two germline ends. The CDR3 totals 8 residues. Per germline, CDR1 WNHNN and CDR2 SYGVQD (reference sequence). The CDR3 loop reads CASSGYTF. In nucleotides, the CDR3 is TGCGCCAGCAGTGGCTACACCTTC.

The V call is TRBV14, the J call TRBJ2-3; 8 bases fit TRBD2. Germline V gene lookup returns CDR1 SGHDN and CDR2 FVKESK. The CDR3 has 14 amino acids. The V and J ends lost 4 bases and 0 bases, in that order; junction bases with no gene match: 0. The DNA for the CDR3 is TGTGCCAGCAGCCTAGCGGGAAGCACAGATACGCAGTATTTT. It yields the protein CASSLAGSTDTQYF.

In this sample, this clone turned up once. The chain has TRBV27 and TRBJ1-3; tentative D call: TRBD1 (5 bases). The CDR3 sequence is 15 residues long. CDR1 MNHEY and CDR2 SMNVEV come from the germline V gene (reference sequence). Trimming left V 2 bases short and J 0 bases short, with 8 bases between. This CDR3 is CASSLRGTSGNTIYF. Here the CDR3 DNA reads TGTGCCAGCAGTTTACGAGGGACCTCTGGAAACACCATATATTTT.

This chain uses TRBV5-4 with TRBJ1-4; D is unresolved. Trimming removed 0 bases at V and 0 bases at J, with 9 bases between. The CDR3 totals 16 residues. Per germline, CDR1 SGHNT and CDR2 YYREEE (reference sequence). The CDR3 reads CASSLEGTTTNEKLFF. The CDR3 region has the DNA TGTGCCAGCAGCTTGGAGGGCACTACAACTAATGAAAAACTGTTTTTT. Combining the CDR3 with reference TRBV5-4 and TRBJ1-4 gives the whole variable domain ETGVTQSPTHLIKTRGQQVTLRCSSQSGHNTVSWYQQALGQGPQFIFQYYREEENGRGNFPPRFSGLQFPNYSSELNVNALELDDSALYLCASSLEGTTTNEKLFFGSGTQLSVL.

The chain links TRBV9 to TRBJ2-1, with 12 bases fitting TRBD1. The CDR3 contains 13 residues. Germline lookup yields CDR1 SGDLS and CDR2 YYNGEE. Trimming at V came to 3 bases and at J to 13 bases, leaving 5 bases not matched to a gene. CDR3: CASSDGDRGQQFF. The CDR3 DNA follows: TGTGCCAGCAGCGACGGGGACAGGGGGCAACAGTTCTTC.

The gene calls are TRBV6-5 and TRBJ1-3; D may be TRBD1 (6 bases). Per germline, CDR1 MNHEY and CDR2 SVGAGI. V gave up 4 bases and J gave up 4 bases, with 8 bases separating them. CDR3 length: 13 residues. CDR3 sequence: CASSFDRGNTIYF. Written as DNA, the CDR3 is TGTGCCAGCAGTTTTGACAGGGGAAACACCATATATTTT.

V gene TRBV5-1 combines with J gene TRBJ2-3; 9 bases line up with TRBD1. In germline, CDR1 is SGHRS, CDR2 YFSETQ. The CDR3 consists of 14 residues. Germline trimming cut 2 bases from V and 3 bases from J; bases unmatched to any gene: 1. The CDR3 reads CASSFGTGTDTQYF. The CDR3 DNA is TGCGCCAGCAGCTTCGGGACAGGGACAGATACGCAGTATTTT. The full variable domain, its missing parts supplied by reference TRBV5-1 and TRBJ2-3, is KAGVTQTPRYLIKTRGQQVTLSCSPISGHRSVSWYQQTPGQGLQFLFEYFSETQRNKGNFPGRFSGRQFSNSRSEMNVSTLELGDSALYLCASSFGTGTDTQYFGPGTRLTVL.

The gene calls are TRBV14 and TRBJ2-1, with 14 bases that match TRBD2. CDR3 length equals 14 residues. CDR1 and CDR2 (germline): SGHDN, FVKESK. V shed 6 bases, J shed 10 bases, and the junction held 5 bases outside the gene matches. The CDR3 sequence: CASRTSGRAREQFF. The CDR3 DNA follows: TGTGCCAGCAGGACTAGCGGGAGGGCCCGGGAGCAGTTCTTC.

J is TRBJ1-2 and V is TRBV5-8; weak D call: TRBD1 (6 bases). CDR3 length equals 14 residues. V was cut by 2 bases and J by 4 bases, with 12 bases left in between. In germline, CDR1 is SGHTS, CDR2 YDEGEE. The CDR3 sequence is CASSLLGQGYGYTF. The CDR3 DNA follows: TGTGCCAGCAGCTTACTGGGACAAGGCTATGGCTACACCTTC.

To note about this clone: One end of the junction is discordant with germline, which a read error may explain. The chain couples TRBV7-7 to TRBJ2-3, with D possibly matching TRBD2 (7 bases). Germline V CDR1 and CDR2: SSHAT, FNYEAQ (reference sequence). The CDR3 length is 13 residues. The DNA for the CDR3 is TGTGCTAGCAGTACGGGGGGCCCAGATACGCAGTATTTT. Amino acids: CASSTGGPDTQYF.

The CDR3 sequence: CASSSTTDHPWGSYNEQFF. Written as DNA, the CDR3 is TGTGCCAGCAGCTCAACGACGGACCACCCTTGGGGCTCCTACAATGAGCAGTTCTTC. The chain links TRBV7-9 to TRBJ2-1; D call uncertain. Germline CDR1 is SEHNR and CDR2 is FQNEAQ (reference sequence). This CDR3 is built from 19 residues. The V end was cut by 4 bases, the J end by 0 bases, with 22 bases between.

This chain joins TRBV5-1 and TRBJ2-7; 7 bases match TRBD1. CDR1 and CDR2 from the germline V gene are SGHRS and YFSETQ. Germline trimming cut 4 bases from V and 3 bases from J; bases unmatched to any gene: 13. The CDR3 has 16 residues. In nucleotides, the CDR3 is TGCGCCAGCAGCCTAATCAACAGGGGTGGGGGCTACGAGCAGTACTTC. Protein: CASSLINRGGGYEQYF.

V usage is TRBV5-1 and J usage is TRBJ1-4; D is unclear. The V gene's germline CDR1 is SGHRS and CDR2 YFSETQ. This CDR3 is built from 17 residues. V lost 3 bases, J lost 8 bases, and 23 bases lay in between. The CDR3 bases are TGCGCCAGCAGCTCGACTTCTTGGAGGGCGGTAGAAGAAAAACTGTTTTTT. This sequence encodes CASSSTSWRAVEEKLFF.

V is TRBV9 and J is TRBJ2-3, with D perhaps assigned TRBD1 or TRBD2 (5 bases each). Germline V gene lookup returns CDR1 SGDLS and CDR2 YYNGEE. This CDR3 has 16 residues. The V gene lost 2 bases and the J gene lost 1 base, with 14 bases spanning the gap. CDR3: CASSVGRAPGTDTQYF. The CDR3 DNA follows: TGTGCCAGCAGCGTGGGGCGGGCGCCTGGCACAGATACGCAGTATTTT.

The V call is TRBV12-2, the J call TRBJ2-7; the table's D call TRBD1 went unverified against the DNA. TRBV12-2 is listed as a pseudogene. This CDR3 comprises 18 residues. This chain's CDR3 is CASRLFFFRARNTDEQYF. The CDR3, as DNA: TGTGCAAGTCGCTTATTTTTTTTCAGGGCCCGGAATACGGACGAGCAGTACTTC.

The V and J genes are TRBV5-1 and TRBJ2-5; D is unresolved. This CDR3 spans 14 amino acids. CDR1 and CDR2 from the germline V gene are SGHRS and YFSETQ. Trimming stripped 4 bases from V and 5 bases from J, with 15 bases between. CDR3 amino acids: CASSLQVLSETQYF. In DNA, the CDR3 is TGCGCCAGCAGCCTCCAAGTTCTGTCGGAGACCCAGTACTTC.

V is TRBV5-1 and J is TRBJ1-4; a possible D gene is TRBD1 (6 bases). Trimming pared 1 base from V and 7 bases from J, leaving 17 bases between. The CDR3 covers 16 residues. Germline loops: CDR1 SGHRS, CDR2 YFSETQ. CDR3 nucleotide sequence: TGCGCCAGCAGCTTGATCCCGCCACAGGGAGTTGAAAAACTGTTTTTT. Its protein is CASSLIPPQGVEKLFF.

The V and J genes are TRBV30 and TRBJ2-1, with unresolved D. The germline V gene encodes CDR1 GTSNPN and CDR2 SVGIG (reference sequence). The CDR3 is 10 amino acids. V shed 6 bases and J shed 11 bases, with 11 bases lying between them. Here the CDR3 reads CACEQPQQFF. CDR3 DNA: TGTGCCTGTGAACAGCCGCAGCAGTTCTTC.

The chain carries TRBV5-1 and TRBJ2-7; 9 nucleotides line up with TRBD2. After removal of 3 bases from V and 4 bases from J, the junction contained 5 bases not matched to a gene. Germline-derived CDR1 and CDR2 are SGHRS and YFSETQ. This CDR3 spans 14 amino acids. CDR3 region: CASSSSGTQYEQYF. CDR3 coding DNA: TGCGCCAGCAGCTCTAGCGGGACGCAATACGAGCAGTACTTC.

This chain connects TRBV29-1 to TRBJ1-5; D remains ambiguous. The length of the CDR3 is 13 residues. Germline V gene lookup returns CDR1 SQVTM and CDR2 ANQGSEA. Trimming shortened V by 5 bases and J by 0 bases, and 8 bases separated the two germline ends. The CDR3 here is CSVRPDSNQPQHF. The CDR3 DNA reads TGCAGCGTTCGGCCCGATAGCAATCAGCCCCAGCATTTT.

The count of this clone is one. The J gene is TRBJ2-3, the V gene TRBV18; TRBD2 matches 13 bases. Germline CDR1 reads KGHSH; CDR2 reads LQKENI. J lost 6 bases, V lost 0 bases, and 12 bases had no gene match. There are 19 residues in the CDR3. The CDR3 nucleotides read TGTGCCAGCTCACCACCGAGGAACGGGACTAGCGGGACGCCCGATACGCAGTATTTT. Its translation: CASSPPRNGTSGTPDTQYF.